One and the same sample provided the 15 T cell receptor beta chains below, sequenced in a study of blood T cell repertoires in COVID-19. Profiling relied on immunoSEQ multiplex PCR, and the TCRdb table lists in-frame clones only, not all of them. Of 250,000 or so clones in the sample, about 86% were seen once. The specimen was PBMCs or T cells enriched from blood (not recorded which). These TCRs come from a man between 45 and 60 years old who had recovered from COVID-19.

This chain links TRBV9 with TRBJ2-3; the D gene is possibly TRBD2 (7 bases). CDR3 size: 17 residues. V gave up 3 bases and J gave up 2 bases, with 19 bases separating them. From germline, CDR1 is SGDLS and CDR2 YYNGEE. The CDR3 sequence: CASSGVASGGPTDTQYF. CDR3 nucleotides: TGTGCCAGCAGCGGTGTAGCATCCGGGGGGCCCACAGATACGCAGTATTTT.

This chain connects TRBV18 to TRBJ2-6, with 7 positions matching TRBD2. With 3 bases clipped from V and 2 bases from J, the junction kept 1 base outside the gene matches. Germline V gene data show CDR1 as KGHSH and CDR2 as LQKENI. The CDR3 extends over 15 amino acids. This CDR3 is CASSPGGAGANVLTF. CDR3 nucleotide sequence: TGTGCCAGCTCACCGGGGGGGGCTGGGGCCAACGTCCTGACTTTC.

J is TRBJ1-4 and V is TRBV6-5, with D possibly matching TRBD1 (5 bases). CDR3 length equals 13 residues. The germline V and J ends were trimmed by 7 bases and 7 bases, with 13 bases remaining between them. CDR1 and CDR2 from the germline V gene are MNHEY and SVGAGI. Here the CDR3 reads CASTTAPGEKLFF. CDR3 nucleotide sequence: TGTGCCAGCACGACAGCACCAGGTGAAAAACTGTTTTTT.

This chain's CDR3 is CASSPRRTPPSSYNEQFF. CDR3 DNA: TGTGCCAGCTCACCAAGGCGGACACCTCCAAGCTCCTACAATGAGCAGTTCTTC. The chain links TRBV18 to TRBJ2-1; the D gene is possibly TRBD1 (5 bases). The CDR3 extends over 18 amino acids. From germline, CDR1 is KGHSH and CDR2 LQKENI. The V and J ends lost 2 bases and 0 bases respectively, with 17 bases between them. The full variable domain, its missing parts supplied by reference TRBV18 and TRBJ2-1, is NAGVMQNPRHLVRRRGQEARLRCSPMKGHSHVYWYRQLPEEGLKFMVYLQKENIIDESGMPKERFSAEFPKEGPSILRIQQVVRGDSAAYFCASSPRRTPPSSYNEQFFGPGTRLTVL.

This chain uses TRBV9 with TRBJ2-7; TRBD2 agrees at 8 bases. J was trimmed by 4 bases and V by 4 bases; bases with no gene match: 10. The CDR3 covers 15 residues. Germline CDR1 reads SGDLS; CDR2 reads YYNGEE. The CDR3 loop reads CASSPRGSGSYEQYF. CDR3 sequence (DNA): TGTGCCAGCAGCCCACGGGGGAGCGGGAGTTACGAGCAGTACTTC. The variable domain in full, with the rest retrieved from reference TRBV9 and TRBJ2-7, is DSGVTQTPKHLITATGQRVTLRCSPRSGDLSVYWYQQSLDQGLQFLIQYYNGEERAKGNILERFSAQQFPDLHSELNLSSLELGDSALYFCASSPRGSGSYEQYFGPGTRLTVT.

The rearrangement uses TRBV6-6 and TRBJ2-7, with 15 bases identical to TRBD2. This CDR3 is 19 amino acids long. V shed 5 bases, J shed 5 bases, and the junction held 16 bases outside the gene matches. Germline values: CDR1 MNHNY, CDR2 SVGAGI (reference sequence). CDR3 region: CASSQRGLAGGPRAHEQYF. CDR3 coding DNA: TGTGCCAGCAGTCAGAGGGGACTAGCGGGAGGCCCTCGGGCCCACGAGCAGTACTTC.

The V call is TRBV14, the J call TRBJ1-4, with a weak D call TRBD1 (5 bases). CDR3 length equals 16 residues. The V gene's germline CDR1 is SGHDN and CDR2 FVKESK. The V and J ends lost 4 bases and 2 bases respectively, with 14 bases between them. The CDR3 coding sequence is TGTGCCAGCAGCCCCTTAAGGGGTGTGACTAATGAAAAACTGTTTTTT. Translating gives CASSPLRGVTNEKLFF.

This rearrangement joins TRBV5-6 to TRBJ2-1; 9 bases fit TRBD2. V was pared by 3 bases and J by 2 bases, with 9 bases of the junction left unmatched. The germline gives CDR1 SGHDT, CDR2 YYEEEE. This CDR3 is built from 17 residues. CDR3: CASSSPTSGPTYNEQFF. The CDR3 DNA reads as TGTGCCAGCAGCTCCCCTACTAGCGGGCCTACCTACAATGAGCAGTTCTTC.

CDR3 in DNA: TGCGCCAGCAGTGAGCTGACTAGCGGGAGGCACGAGCAGTACTTC. This sequence encodes CASSELTSGRHEQYF. V gene TRBV10-1 combines with J gene TRBJ2-7, with 13 bases aligning to TRBD2. The germline CDR1 and CDR2 sequences are WNHNN and SYGVQD (reference sequence). V was clipped by 2 bases and J by 5 bases; unmatched bases: 3. The CDR3 extends over 15 amino acids.

V and J are TRBV7-2 and TRBJ2-7; D gene ambiguous. This CDR3 region has 13 residues. Trimming removed 6 bases at V and 4 bases at J, with 13 bases between. Germline V CDR1 and CDR2: SGHTA, FQGNSA. Written as DNA, the CDR3 is TGTGCCAGCAGAAATCAAGACGGGTACGAGCAGTACTTC. It encodes CASRNQDGYEQYF.

The chain joins TRBV11-1 to TRBJ2-3, with a weak D call TRBD2 (6 bases). Deletions cut 4 bases from V and 6 bases from J, with 17 bases between. Germline V gives CDR1 SGHAT, CDR2 FQDESV (reference sequence). The CDR3 is 15 amino acids. The CDR3 nucleotides read TGTGCCAGCAGCTCCCCTCCTACTAGCCGGGATACGCAGTATTTT. Translation gives CASSSPPTSRDTQYF.

The chain uses TRBV5-1 and TRBJ2-7; 9 bases agree with TRBD1. The CDR3 sequence is 13 residues long. CDR1 is SGHRS, CDR2 YFSETQ, per germline. V shed 4 bases, J shed 4 bases, and the junction held 3 bases outside the gene matches. In DNA, the CDR3 is TGCGCCAGCAGCCAGGACAGGGGATACGAGCAGTACTTC. Translated, it gives CASSQDRGYEQYF.

The chain carries TRBV27 and TRBJ2-7, with 10 positions matching TRBD2. The V segment lost 5 bases and the J segment 3 bases; nucleotides outside the gene matches: 10. The V gene's germline CDR1 is MNHEY and CDR2 SMNVEV (reference sequence). The CDR3 contains 16 residues. The CDR3 reads CASSPGTSVLNYEQYF. CDR3 DNA: TGTGCCAGCAGTCCCGGGACTAGCGTTCTCAACTACGAGCAGTACTTC.

The CDR3 protein is CASSLRDRGDEQYF. The CDR3 DNA follows: TGTGCCAGCAGCTTACGGGACAGGGGCGACGAGCAGTACTTC. This chain links TRBV7-6 with TRBJ2-7, with TRBD1 matching 10 bases. Germline V gene data show CDR1 as SGHVS and CDR2 as FNYEAQ. The CDR3 totals 14 residues. With 2 bases clipped from V and 5 bases from J, the junction kept 3 bases outside the gene matches.

The chain recombines TRBV12-3 or TRBV12-4 with TRBJ2-7; TRBD2 is a possible D gene (6 bases). The CDR3 covers 12 residues. V was trimmed by 5 bases and J by 5 bases, leaving 10 bases between them. CDR3 sequence reads: CASSHRENEQYF. In DNA form, the CDR3 reads TGTGCCAGCAGTCATCGGGAGAACGAGCAGTACTTC.